The T cell receptor (beta chain) under discussion was sequenced for a study of blood T cells in healthy people across ages. Losses at the gene ends were 7 bases for V and 9 bases for J; bases not matched to a gene: 10. CDR3 size: 16 residues. The use of a sample-barcoded 5' primer and a J-beta primer mix characterized a second PCR of about 6 to 11 cycles. TCRdb used MiXCR to reprocess the 5' RACE reads, holding one entry per CDR3 protein. The sample consists of 1.2 million to 1.5 million distinct CDR3 sequences, around two fifths of them appearing once. The study's findings and limits: TCR beta diversity was tightly associated with the proportion of naive T cells.

Each of the donors had roughly 9.1 milliliters of peripheral blood drawn into EDTA-treated Vacutainer tubes. On this clonotype itself: The target antigen is unknown.

This chain joins TRBV12-3 or TRBV12-4 and TRBJ2-1; TRBD2 aligns across 15 bases. The material sequenced was blood. This clonotype was obtained from a woman under 30 in good health. CDR3 sequence reads: CASTPLGLAGGSEQFF. DNA for the CDR3: TGTGCCAGCACCCCACTCGGACTAGCGGGAGGGAGTGAGCAGTTCTTC.